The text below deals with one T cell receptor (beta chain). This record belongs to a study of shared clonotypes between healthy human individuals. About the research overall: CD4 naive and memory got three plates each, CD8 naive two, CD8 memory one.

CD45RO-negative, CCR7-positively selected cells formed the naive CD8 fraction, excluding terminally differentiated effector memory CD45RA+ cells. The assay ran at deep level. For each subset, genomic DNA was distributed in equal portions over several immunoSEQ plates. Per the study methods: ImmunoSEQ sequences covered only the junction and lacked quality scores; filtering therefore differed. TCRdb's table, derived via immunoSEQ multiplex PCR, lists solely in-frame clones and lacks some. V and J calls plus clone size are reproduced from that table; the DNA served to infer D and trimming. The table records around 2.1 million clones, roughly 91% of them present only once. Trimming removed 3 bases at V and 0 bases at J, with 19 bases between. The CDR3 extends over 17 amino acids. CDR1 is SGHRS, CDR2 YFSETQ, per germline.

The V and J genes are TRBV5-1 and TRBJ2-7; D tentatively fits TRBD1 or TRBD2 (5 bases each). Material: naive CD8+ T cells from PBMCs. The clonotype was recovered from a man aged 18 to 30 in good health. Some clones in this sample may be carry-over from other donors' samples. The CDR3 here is CASSSAMLGDLSYEQYF. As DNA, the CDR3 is TGCGCCAGCAGCTCCGCAATGTTGGGGGACCTCTCCTACGAGCAGTACTTC.